Following are 30 T cell receptor beta chains from one sample sequenced in a study of siplizumab effects on memory and regulatory T cells. Profiled with immunoSEQ multiplex PCR; TCRdb holds only in-frame clones, not every one. The table shows some 96,000 clones, with about 94% occurring only once. The source material was non-Treg CD4+ T cells sorted from blood. The receptors were sampled from a human donor in good health.

This chain links TRBV5-6 with TRBJ1-2, with TRBD1 as a possible D gene (6 bases). V was clipped by 4 bases and J by 7 bases, with 11 bases between them. CDR1 and CDR2 (germline): SGHDT, YYEEEE. The CDR3 runs 12 residues. CDR3 residues: CASSRGGAGYTF. The CDR3 DNA is TGTGCCAGCAGCCGTGGGGGGGCTGGCTACACCTTC. Full variable domain (missing parts from reference TRBV5-6 and TRBJ1-2): DAGVTQSPTHLIKTRGQQVTLRCSPKSGHDTVSWYQQALGQGPQFIFQYYEEEERQRGNFPDRFSGHQFPNYSSELNVNALLLGDSALYLCASSRGGAGYTFGSGTRLTVV.

In the case of this clone: The sample contains more than one DNA sequence encoding this CDR3. The V and J genes are TRBV28 and TRBJ2-7; D unclear. This CDR3 is built from 12 residues. Germline loops: CDR1 MDHEN, CDR2 SYDVKM. The V end lost 1 base, the J end lost 4 bases, and 5 bases lay between the germline ends. CDR3 sequence: CASSLSGYEQYF. The CDR3 region has the DNA TGTGCCAGCAGTTTATCCGGGTACGAGCAGTACTTC.

The rearrangement joins TRBV12-5 to TRBJ2-5; D is perhaps TRBD1 (6 bases). Germline V gives CDR1 LGHNT, CDR2 FRNRAP. The germline V and J ends were trimmed by 1 base and 5 bases, with 14 bases remaining between them. This CDR3 is built from 15 residues. The CDR3 here is CASGLGNGQFETQYF. DNA for the CDR3: TGTGCTAGTGGTTTGGGAAACGGACAGTTTGAGACCCAGTACTTC.

The chain recombines TRBV5-4 with TRBJ2-4; tentatively, D is TRBD1 (5 bases). Trimming took off 1 base at V and 8 bases at J, with 13 bases between the two ends. The CDR3 runs 14 residues. Germline loops: CDR1 SGHNT, CDR2 YYREEE (reference sequence). The CDR3 nucleotides are TGTGCCAGCAGCTTGCCAGGGATTTCAGACATTCAGTACTTC. Amino acids: CASSLPGISDIQYF.

The chain is built from TRBV6-5 and TRBJ2-1; 10 bases line up with TRBD2. Germline loops: CDR1 MNHEY, CDR2 SVGAGI. The CDR3 consists of 16 residues. Trimming removed 2 bases from V and 15 bases from J; junction bases left unmatched: 16. The DNA of the CDR3 is TGTGCCAGCAGTTACGAAGGCCCTTCGGGAGCGGGAGGGACGTTCTTC. It translates to CASSYEGPSGAGGTFF.

The chain uses TRBV15 and TRBJ1-3, with D uncertain. The CDR3 totals 15 residues. Trimming took off 0 bases at V and 2 bases at J, with 8 bases between the two ends. CDR1 is LNHNV and CDR2 is YYDKDF in the germline V gene (reference sequence). The CDR3 coding sequence is TGTGCCACCAGCAGAGATGGGGTTCCTGGAAACACCATATATTTT. Protein sequence: CATSRDGVPGNTIYF.

As regards this clone: A read error may produce the germline difference seen at one junction end. This chain joins TRBV7-7 and TRBJ2-7, with D perhaps TRBD1 or TRBD2 (5 bases each). The CDR3 totals 13 residues. Per the germline V gene, CDR1 is SSHAT and CDR2 is FNYEAQ (reference sequence). The CDR3 nucleotides are TGTGCTAGCAGCTTAGGGGACCTCCAGGAGCAGTACTTC. It specifies CASSLGDLQEQYF.

V and J are TRBV5-4 and TRBJ2-4; unclear D gene. The CDR3 is 14 residues long. Trimming left V 1 base short and J 5 bases short, with 10 bases between. Per germline, CDR1 SGHNT and CDR2 YYREEE (reference sequence). CDR3 residues: CASSLSRAENIQYF. CDR3 nucleotides: TGTGCCAGCAGCTTGAGCCGGGCCGAAAACATTCAGTACTTC.

V and J are TRBV4-1 and TRBJ2-1, with 16 bases that match TRBD2. Germline loops: CDR1 MGHRA, CDR2 YSYEKL. The CDR3 loop spans 20 amino acids. Trimming took 4 bases from V and 7 from J; bases not matched to a gene: 16. The CDR3 here is CASSPVGTSGRALVGNEQFF. CDR3 DNA sequence: TGCGCCAGCAGCCCAGTAGGGACTAGCGGGAGGGCCTTAGTTGGGAATGAGCAGTTCTTC.

The chain recombines TRBV27 with TRBJ2-2; D remains unclear. The CDR3 is 13 amino acids. Germline values: CDR1 MNHEY, CDR2 SMNVEV (reference sequence). Trimming left V 2 bases short and J 4 bases short, with 5 bases between. CDR3: CASSLHSTGELFF. CDR3 sequence (DNA): TGTGCCAGCAGTTTACACTCCACCGGGGAGCTGTTTTTT.

The chain has TRBV11-2 and TRBJ2-6, with D tentatively TRBD2 (5 bases). Trimming removed 3 bases from V and 2 bases from J, with 17 bases in between. This CDR3 region has 18 residues. The germline V gene encodes CDR1 SGHAT and CDR2 FQNNGV. The CDR3 spells CASSLVPRVRAGANVLTF. The CDR3, as DNA: TGTGCCAGCAGCTTGGTACCGAGGGTGAGGGCTGGGGCCAACGTCCTGACTTTC.

The CDR3 coding sequence is TGTGCCAGCAGTTTCCGAACTAGCGCCGCCATGAACTACGAGCAGTACTTC. Residues: CASSFRTSAAMNYEQYF. This chain uses TRBV28 with TRBJ2-7, with 7 positions matching TRBD2. The germline V gene encodes CDR1 MDHEN and CDR2 SYDVKM. Trimming cost V 3 bases and J 3 bases; bases outside gene matches: 14. The CDR3 is 17 residues long. The whole variable domain, remainder taken from reference TRBV28 and TRBJ2-7, is DVKVTQSSRYLVKRTGEKVFLECVQDMDHENMFWYRQDPGLGLRLIYFSYDVKMKEKGDIPEGYSVSREKKERFSLILESASTNQTSMYLCASSFRTSAAMNYEQYFGPGTRLTVT.

The chain recombines TRBV27 with TRBJ2-7; 10 positions agree with TRBD1. This CDR3 has 15 residues. Germline-derived CDR1 and CDR2 are MNHEY and SMNVEV (reference sequence). J gave up 6 bases and V 6 bases, and 11 bases lay outside the gene matches. The CDR3 reads CASRSPGTGAREQYF. Here the CDR3 DNA reads TGTGCCAGCAGGAGTCCCGGGACAGGGGCCCGCGAGCAGTACTTC.

Comment on this clone: This sample includes further DNA sequences coding for the same CDR3. The chain joins TRBV5-1 to TRBJ1-1, with D maybe TRBD1 (6 bases). CDR1 SGHRS and CDR2 YFSETQ come from the germline V gene. This CDR3 spans 11 amino acids. V was trimmed by 4 bases and J by 8 bases, leaving 9 bases between them. The CDR3 DNA follows: TGCGCCAGCAGCCGGGGGGCGGAAGCTTTCTTT. Protein: CASSRGAEAFF. Full variable domain (rest looked up from reference TRBV5-1 and TRBJ1-1): KAGVTQTPRYLIKTRGQQVTLSCSPISGHRSVSWYQQTPGQGLQFLFEYFSETQRNKGNFPGRFSGRQFSNSRSEMNVSTLELGDSALYLCASSRGAEAFFGQGTRLTVV.

This clone has just one count. The rearrangement uses TRBV7-8 and TRBJ1-4, with D hard to call. Per the germline V gene, CDR1 is SGHVS and CDR2 is FQNEAQ. The germline V and J ends were trimmed by 7 bases and 8 bases, with 17 bases remaining between them. The CDR3 loop spans 14 amino acids. CDR3 loop: CASNYNRPDEKLFF. CDR3 DNA sequence: TGTGCCAGCAACTACAACCGTCCGGACGAAAAACTGTTTTTT.

V usage is TRBV4-2 and J usage is TRBJ1-5; 7 positions match TRBD1. Germline values: CDR1 LGHNA, CDR2 YNFKEQ. The CDR3 extends over 15 amino acids. Trimming at V came to 3 bases and at J to 1 base, leaving 3 bases not matched to a gene. For the CDR3, the DNA is TGTGCCAGCAGCCATGCAGGGGGAAGCAATCAGCCCCAGCATTTT. Its protein is CASSHAGGSNQPQHF.

The chain combines TRBV4-2 with TRBJ2-7; no definite D call. Trimming pared 0 bases from V and 1 base from J, leaving 13 bases between. This CDR3 contains 16 residues. Germline V gene lookup returns CDR1 LGHNA and CDR2 YNFKEQ. This CDR3 reads CASSQDRRAGSYEQYF. CDR3 in DNA: TGTGCCAGCAGCCAAGATCGACGGGCAGGTTCCTACGAGCAGTACTTC.

The V gene is TRBV7-9, the J gene TRBJ2-7; possibly TRBD2 for D (5 bases). The CDR3 is 16 amino acids. V lost 0 bases and J lost 7, with 19 bases in between. The germline CDR1 and CDR2 sequences are SEHNR and FQNEAQ (reference sequence). Written as DNA, the CDR3 is TGTGCCAGCAGCTTAGCACAAGGACCCGGCTGGAGGGAGCAGTACTTC. Translating it yields CASSLAQGPGWREQYF. The full variable domain, in which reference TRBV7-9 and TRBJ2-7 provide the parts outside the CDR3, is DTGVSQNPRHKITKRGQNVTFRCDPISEHNRLYWYRQTLGQGPEFLTYFQNEAQLEKSRLLSDRFSAERPKGSFSTLEIQRTEQGDSAMYLCASSLAQGPGWREQYFGPGTRLTVT.

The chain has TRBV27 and TRBJ2-5; 7 bases are shared with TRBD2. Germline CDR1 MNHEY, CDR2 SMNVEV (reference sequence). V shed 2 bases, J shed 7 bases, and the junction held 13 bases outside the gene matches. This CDR3 contains 16 residues. The CDR3 here is CASSLAPGGRWGTQYF. The CDR3 bases are TGTGCCAGCAGTTTAGCCCCGGGGGGTCGATGGGGGACCCAGTACTTC.

The V gene is TRBV29-1, the J gene TRBJ2-1, with 15 bases identical to TRBD2. V gave up 1 base and J gave up 8 bases; unmatched junction bases: 6. From germline, CDR1 is SQVTM and CDR2 ANQGSEA. The CDR3 has 16 residues. The CDR3 coding sequence is TGCAGCGTTGAAGGCGGACTAGCGGGAGGGAGGGATGAGCAGTTCTTC. Translated: CSVEGGLAGGRDEQFF.

J is TRBJ2-2 and V is TRBV5-1, with 7 bases matching TRBD1. This CDR3 is built from 14 residues. Germline CDR1 and CDR2: SGHRS and YFSETQ. V was clipped by 3 bases and J by 6 bases; unmatched bases: 5. The CDR3 reads CASSSGGDSGELFF. CDR3 sequence (DNA): TGCGCCAGCAGCTCAGGGGGAGATTCCGGGGAGCTGTTTTTT.

The rearrangement joins TRBV5-1 to TRBJ2-7; TRBD2 matches at 12 bases. Germline CDR1 SGHRS, CDR2 YFSETQ. CDR3 length: 16 residues. V gave up 2 bases and J gave up 4 bases; unmatched junction bases: 7. CDR3 in DNA: TGCGCCAGCAGCTTCGAGACTAGCGGGAGTGTATACGAGCAGTACTTC. This gives the protein CASSFETSGSVYEQYF.

The chain joins TRBV7-8 to TRBJ2-1; D gene unclear. Germline V gene data show CDR1 as SGHVS and CDR2 as FQNEAQ. Trimming shortened V by 0 bases and J by 2 bases, and 14 bases separated the two germline ends. CDR3 length equals 17 residues. Here the CDR3 DNA reads TGTGCCAGCAGCTTAGCGCCATCCTACGGAGCCTACAATGAGCAGTTCTTC. This encodes CASSLAPSYGAYNEQFF.

V and J are TRBV10-2 and TRBJ1-3; 9 nucleotides align to TRBD1. This CDR3 is built from 16 residues. The germline V gene has CDR1 WSHSY and CDR2 SAAADI. V shed 3 bases and J 4 bases; nucleotides not matched to a gene: 7. The CDR3 sequence: CASSDAGTGSGNTIYF. The CDR3 DNA reads TGCGCCAGCAGTGATGCCGGGACAGGGTCGGGAAACACCATATATTTT.

The CDR3 DNA reads TGTGCCAGCACCGAGAGCGGAAGCTCCTACGAGCAGTACTTC. It is translated as CASTESGSSYEQYF. The gene calls are TRBV6-5 and TRBJ2-7; maybe TRBD2 (5 bases). The germline gives CDR1 MNHEY, CDR2 SVGAGI. The germline V and J ends were trimmed by 7 bases and 0 bases, with 13 bases remaining between them. The CDR3 length is 14 residues.

The chain recombines TRBV2 with TRBJ1-5; no clear D gene. Germline assignment: CDR1 SNHLY and CDR2 FYNNEI. V lost 6 bases to trimming and J lost 1 base, with 13 bases between them. This CDR3 is built from 15 residues. The CDR3 DNA is TGTGCCAGCAGGGGCCCAGGACTCAGCAATCAGCCCCAGCATTTT. Its protein product is CASRGPGLSNQPQHF.

The gene calls are TRBV9 and TRBJ2-2; D is unresolved. Deletions cut 0 bases from V and 0 bases from J, with 9 bases between. Germline loops: CDR1 SGDLS, CDR2 YYNGEE. The CDR3 runs to 16 residues. DNA for the CDR3: TGTGCCAGCAGCGTAGCCCCGGAAGCGAACACCGGGGAGCTGTTTTTT. This codes for CASSVAPEANTGELFF.

The rearrangement links TRBV28 to TRBJ2-2; D is uncertain. The CDR3 spans 12 residues. In germline, CDR1 is MDHEN, CDR2 SYDVKM. V lost 3 bases to trimming and J lost 14 bases, with 13 bases between them. Here the CDR3 DNA reads TGTGCCAGCAGTTTTATCGGCTTCGAACTGTTTTTT. Its protein is CASSFIGFELFF.

The chain links TRBV9 to TRBJ2-3; D could derive from TRBD1 or TRBD2 (5 bases each). Germline V CDR1 and CDR2: SGDLS, YYNGEE. The V end was cut by 0 bases, the J end by 6 bases, with 8 bases between. The CDR3 has 13 residues. The CDR3 DNA sequence: TGTGCCAGCAGCGTAGGGGACGCCGATACGCAGTATTTT. Protein: CASSVGDADTQYF.

The rearrangement uses TRBV18 and TRBJ2-1; D uncertain. This CDR3 spans 13 amino acids. Germline assignment: CDR1 KGHSH and CDR2 LQKENI. V was pared by 3 bases and J by 10 bases, with 13 bases between. The CDR3 DNA reads as TGTGCCAGCTCACCCCCAGCGCTGAAAGAGCAGTTCTTC. Translation gives CASSPPALKEQFF.